This TCR beta chain is drawn from a study of technical replicates of blood from a handful of donors. This clone was found once. This CDR3 contains 13 residues. The V gene end was trimmed by 4 bases and the J gene end by 8 bases; junction bases not matched to a gene: 7. Looked up from germline, CDR1 is LGHNA and CDR2 is YNFKEQ. This table comes from immunoSEQ multiplex PCR, and its TCRdb copy is limited to in-frame clones, with some not included. This table holds tens of thousands of clones, 94% found once. The V gene is TRBV4-2, the J gene TRBJ1-2; 7 bases map to TRBD1. Specimen: T cells isolated from PBMCs. The sequence derives from a human donor in good health. The chain's CDR3 is CASSLQYRGGYTF. The CDR3 bases are TGTGCCAGCAGCCTACAATACAGGGGAGGCTACACCTTC.